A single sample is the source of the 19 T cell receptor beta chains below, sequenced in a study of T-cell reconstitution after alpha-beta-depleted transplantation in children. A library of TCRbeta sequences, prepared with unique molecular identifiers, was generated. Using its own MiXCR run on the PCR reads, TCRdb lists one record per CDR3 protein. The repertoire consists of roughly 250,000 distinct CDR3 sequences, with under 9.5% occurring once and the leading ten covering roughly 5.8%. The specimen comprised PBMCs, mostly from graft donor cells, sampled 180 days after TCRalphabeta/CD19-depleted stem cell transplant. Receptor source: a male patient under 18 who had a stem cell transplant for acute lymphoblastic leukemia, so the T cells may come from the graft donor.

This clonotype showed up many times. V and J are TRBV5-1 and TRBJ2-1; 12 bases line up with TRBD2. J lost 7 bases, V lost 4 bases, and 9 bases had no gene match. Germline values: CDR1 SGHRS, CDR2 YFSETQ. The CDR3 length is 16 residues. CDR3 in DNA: TGCGCCAGCAGCAAACTAGCGGGAGGTTCAGGGAATGAGCAGTTCTTC. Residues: CASSKLAGGSGNEQFF.

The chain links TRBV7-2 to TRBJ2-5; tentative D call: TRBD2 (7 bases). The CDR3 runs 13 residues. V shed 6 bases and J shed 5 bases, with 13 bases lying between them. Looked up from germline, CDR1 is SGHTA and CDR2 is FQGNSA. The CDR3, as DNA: TGTGCCAGCAGGGGGGGGGGGCAGGAGACCCAGTACTTC. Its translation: CASRGGGQETQYF.

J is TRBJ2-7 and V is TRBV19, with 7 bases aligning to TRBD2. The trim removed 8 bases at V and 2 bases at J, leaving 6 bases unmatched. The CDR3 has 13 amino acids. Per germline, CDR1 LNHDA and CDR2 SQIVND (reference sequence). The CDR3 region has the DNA TGTGCCAGTGGGGAGGGCACCACCTACGAGCAGTACTTC. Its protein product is CASGEGTTYEQYF.

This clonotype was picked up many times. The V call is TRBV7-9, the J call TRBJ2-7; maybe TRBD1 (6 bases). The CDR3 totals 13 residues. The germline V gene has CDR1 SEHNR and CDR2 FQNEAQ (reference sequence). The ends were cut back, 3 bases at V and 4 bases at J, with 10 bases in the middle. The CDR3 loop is CASSFAGTYEQYF. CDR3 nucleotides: TGTGCCAGCAGCTTCGCCGGGACATACGAGCAGTACTTC.

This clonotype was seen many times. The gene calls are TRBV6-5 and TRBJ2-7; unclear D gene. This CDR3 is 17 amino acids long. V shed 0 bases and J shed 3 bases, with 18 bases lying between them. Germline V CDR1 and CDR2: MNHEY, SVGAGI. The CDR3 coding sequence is TGTGCCAGCAGTTACTCGAGGCTAGACGGCTTCGGCTACGAGCAGTACTTC. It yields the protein CASSYSRLDGFGYEQYF.

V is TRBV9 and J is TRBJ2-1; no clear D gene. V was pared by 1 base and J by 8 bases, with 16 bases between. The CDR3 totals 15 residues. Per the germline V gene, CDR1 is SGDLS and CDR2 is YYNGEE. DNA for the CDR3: TGTGCCAGCAGCGTACGGGTAGTAGGGATTCATGAGCAGTTCTTC. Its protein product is CASSVRVVGIHEQFF.

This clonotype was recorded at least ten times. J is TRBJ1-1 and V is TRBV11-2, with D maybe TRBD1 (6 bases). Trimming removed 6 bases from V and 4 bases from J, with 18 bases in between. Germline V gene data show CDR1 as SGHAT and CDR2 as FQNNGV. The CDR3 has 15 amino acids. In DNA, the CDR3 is TGTGCCAGCAGACGCCTACAGGGTTGGGTCACTGAAGCTTTCTTT. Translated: CASRRLQGWVTEAFF.

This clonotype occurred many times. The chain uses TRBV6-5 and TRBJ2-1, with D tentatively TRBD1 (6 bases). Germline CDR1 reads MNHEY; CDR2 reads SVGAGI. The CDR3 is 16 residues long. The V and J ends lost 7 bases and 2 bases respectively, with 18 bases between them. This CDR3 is CASNNRAPGTYNEQFF. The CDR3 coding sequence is TGTGCCAGCAACAACAGGGCGCCCGGCACCTACAATGAGCAGTTCTTC.

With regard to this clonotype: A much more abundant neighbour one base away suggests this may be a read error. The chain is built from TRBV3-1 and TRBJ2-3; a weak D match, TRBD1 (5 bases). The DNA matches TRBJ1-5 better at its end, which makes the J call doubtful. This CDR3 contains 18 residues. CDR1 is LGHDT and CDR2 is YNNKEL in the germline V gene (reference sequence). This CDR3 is CASSQVTGTSGGGDTQHF. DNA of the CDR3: TGTGCCAGCAGCCAAGTAACCGGGACTAGCGGGGGAGGGGATACGCAGCATTTT.

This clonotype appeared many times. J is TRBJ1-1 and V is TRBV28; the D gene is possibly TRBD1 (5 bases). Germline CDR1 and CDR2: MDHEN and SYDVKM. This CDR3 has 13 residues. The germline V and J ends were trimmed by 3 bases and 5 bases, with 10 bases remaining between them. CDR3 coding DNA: TGTGCCAGCAGTTTTCAGGGATGGACTGAAGCTTTCTTT. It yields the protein CASSFQGWTEAFF.

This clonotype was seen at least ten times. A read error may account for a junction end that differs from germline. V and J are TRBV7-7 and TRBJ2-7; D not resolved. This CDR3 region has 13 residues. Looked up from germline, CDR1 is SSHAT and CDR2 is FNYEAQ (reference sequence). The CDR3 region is CASSLDLYHEQYF. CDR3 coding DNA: TGTGCTAGCAGCTTGGACCTCTACCACGAGCAGTACTTC.

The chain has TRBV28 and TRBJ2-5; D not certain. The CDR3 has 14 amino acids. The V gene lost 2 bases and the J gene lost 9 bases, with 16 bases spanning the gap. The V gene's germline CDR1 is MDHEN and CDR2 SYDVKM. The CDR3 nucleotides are TGTGCCAGCAGTTTAGCGACGGCGCGTGGGGCCCAGTACTTC. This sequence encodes CASSLATARGAQYF.

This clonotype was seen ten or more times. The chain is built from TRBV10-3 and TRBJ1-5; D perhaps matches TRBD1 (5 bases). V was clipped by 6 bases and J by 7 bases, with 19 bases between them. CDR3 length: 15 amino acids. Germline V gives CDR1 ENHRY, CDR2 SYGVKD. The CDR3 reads CAIRSGAGGAQPQHF. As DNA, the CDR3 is TGTGCCATCAGATCCGGGGCCGGAGGGGCGCAGCCCCAGCATTTT.

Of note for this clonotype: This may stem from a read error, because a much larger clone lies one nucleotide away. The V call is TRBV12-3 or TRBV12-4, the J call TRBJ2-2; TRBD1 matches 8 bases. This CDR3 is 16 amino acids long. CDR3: CAISPPQGANTGELFF. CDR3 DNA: TGTGCCATCAGTCCTCCTCAGGGGGCTAACACCGGGGAGCTGTTTTTT.

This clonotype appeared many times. The CDR3 DNA follows: TGTGCCAGCAGTCCCCGCGGCTTCTCCTACGAGCAGTACTTC. Its translation: CASSPRGFSYEQYF. The rearrangement joins TRBV27 to TRBJ2-7, with no clear D. V lost 5 bases and J lost 0, with 11 bases in between. The CDR3 is made up of 14 amino acids. In germline, CDR1 is MNHEY, CDR2 SMNVEV (reference sequence).

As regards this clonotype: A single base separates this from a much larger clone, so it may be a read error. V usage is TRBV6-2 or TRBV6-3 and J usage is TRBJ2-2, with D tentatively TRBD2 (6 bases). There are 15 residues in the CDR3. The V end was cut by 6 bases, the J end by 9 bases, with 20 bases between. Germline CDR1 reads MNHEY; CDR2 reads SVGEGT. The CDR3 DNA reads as TGTGCCAGCAGCCCCCACGCGGGGAAAGCCAGGGAGCTGTTTTTT. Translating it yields CASSPHAGKARELFF.

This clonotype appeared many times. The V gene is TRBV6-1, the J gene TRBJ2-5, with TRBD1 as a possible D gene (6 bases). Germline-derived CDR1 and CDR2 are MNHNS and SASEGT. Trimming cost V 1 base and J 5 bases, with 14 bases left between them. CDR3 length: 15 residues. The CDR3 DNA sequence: TGTGCCAGCAGTGAAGTTCAGGGGTGGGTGGAGACCCAGTACTTC. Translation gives CASSEVQGWVETQYF.

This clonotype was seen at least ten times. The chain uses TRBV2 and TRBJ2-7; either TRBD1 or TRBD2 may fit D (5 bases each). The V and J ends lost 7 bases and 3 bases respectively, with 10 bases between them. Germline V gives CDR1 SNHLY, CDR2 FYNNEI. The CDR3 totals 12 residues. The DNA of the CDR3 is TGTGCCAGCACACGGGACCTCTACGAGCAGTACTTC. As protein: CASTRDLYEQYF.

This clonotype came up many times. CDR3 DNA: TGTGCCAGCAGTTTAGGATTCTCTGGGGCCAACGTCCTGACTTTC. Its translation is CASSLGFSGANVLTF. This chain uses TRBV12-3 or TRBV12-4 with TRBJ2-6; D is ambiguous. The CDR3 runs 15 residues. The V end was cut by 1 base, the J end by 0 bases, with 4 bases between.